This T cell receptor (beta chain) was sequenced during a study of blood T cells in healthy people across ages. Many counts were recorded for this clonotype. This CDR3 is 16 amino acids long. CDR1 is KGHSH and CDR2 is LQKENI in the germline V gene. V lost 6 bases and J 1 base, leaving 17 bases between the germline ends. Through a sample-barcoded 5' primer and a J-beta primer mix, a second PCR was run for roughly 6 to 12 cycles. All samples gave at least 2.5 million CDR3-containing paired-end reads. From the 5' RACE reads, TCRdb called clonotypes with MiXCR, one entry per CDR3 protein. The data contain some 930,000 distinct CDR3 sequences, 25% to 30% of them singletons. The data also belong to a second study, concerning T cells of mothers and their children. That paper states: Three healthy Caucasian mothers and their six children donated. Per mother, over 9 million TCR beta CDR3 reads were obtained; per child, roughly 2.9 million.

Sequencing was done on a sample of blood. The chain combines TRBV18 with TRBJ2-3; tentatively, D is TRBD1 (5 bases). This receptor was taken from a woman aged 35 to 49 in good health. The CDR3 DNA follows: TGTGCCAGCTCGTCCACCAGGGTAAAAGGCACAGATACGCAGTATTTT. This sequence encodes CASSSTRVKGTDTQYF.